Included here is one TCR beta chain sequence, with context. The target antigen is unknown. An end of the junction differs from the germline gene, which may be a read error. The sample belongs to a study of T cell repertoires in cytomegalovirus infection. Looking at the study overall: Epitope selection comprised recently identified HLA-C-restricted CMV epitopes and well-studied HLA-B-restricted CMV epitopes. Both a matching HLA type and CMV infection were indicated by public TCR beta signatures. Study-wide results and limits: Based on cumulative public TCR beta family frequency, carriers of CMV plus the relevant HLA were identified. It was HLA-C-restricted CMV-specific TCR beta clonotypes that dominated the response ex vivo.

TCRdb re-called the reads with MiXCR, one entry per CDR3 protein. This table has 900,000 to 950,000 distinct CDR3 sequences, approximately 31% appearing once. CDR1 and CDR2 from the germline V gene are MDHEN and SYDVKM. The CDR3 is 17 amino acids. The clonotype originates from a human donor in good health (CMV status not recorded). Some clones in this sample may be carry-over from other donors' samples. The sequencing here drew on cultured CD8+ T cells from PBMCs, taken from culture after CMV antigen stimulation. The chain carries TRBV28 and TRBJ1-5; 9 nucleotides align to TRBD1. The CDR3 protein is CANSSTDRGGINQPQHF. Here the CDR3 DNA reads TGTGCCAACAGTTCAACGGACAGGGGAGGAATCAATCAGCCCCAGCATTTT. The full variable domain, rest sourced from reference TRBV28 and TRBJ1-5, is DVKVTQSSRYLVKRTGEKVFLECVQDMDHENMFWYRQDPGLGLRLIYFSYDVKMKEKGDIPEGYSVSREKKERFSLILESASTNQTSMYLCANSSTDRGGINQPQHFGDGTRLSIL.